This T cell receptor (beta chain) was sequenced during a study of T-cell reconstitution after alpha-beta-depleted transplantation in children. Unique molecular identifiers were used in preparing the TCRbeta library. Using its own MiXCR run on the PCR reads, TCRdb lists one record per CDR3 protein. The sample holds 900,000 or so distinct CDR3 sequences, 16% seen once. This CDR3 has 16 amino acids. The V segment lost 4 bases and the J segment 0 bases; nucleotides outside the gene matches: 7. Germline V gene data show CDR1 as SGHRS and CDR2 as YFSETQ. The sample was PBMCs, mostly from graft donor cells, taken 360 days after TCRalphabeta/CD19-depleted stem cell transplant. The rearrangement links TRBV5-1 to TRBJ1-1, with TRBD1 identical over 9 bases. The receptor was derived from a male patient between 5 and 17 years old who had a stem cell transplant for acute lymphoblastic leukemia, so the T cells may come from the graft donor. DNA for the CDR3: TGCGCCAGCAGCCTGATGACAGGGGGGTTGAACACTGAAGCTTTCTTT. This encodes CASSLMTGGLNTEAFF.